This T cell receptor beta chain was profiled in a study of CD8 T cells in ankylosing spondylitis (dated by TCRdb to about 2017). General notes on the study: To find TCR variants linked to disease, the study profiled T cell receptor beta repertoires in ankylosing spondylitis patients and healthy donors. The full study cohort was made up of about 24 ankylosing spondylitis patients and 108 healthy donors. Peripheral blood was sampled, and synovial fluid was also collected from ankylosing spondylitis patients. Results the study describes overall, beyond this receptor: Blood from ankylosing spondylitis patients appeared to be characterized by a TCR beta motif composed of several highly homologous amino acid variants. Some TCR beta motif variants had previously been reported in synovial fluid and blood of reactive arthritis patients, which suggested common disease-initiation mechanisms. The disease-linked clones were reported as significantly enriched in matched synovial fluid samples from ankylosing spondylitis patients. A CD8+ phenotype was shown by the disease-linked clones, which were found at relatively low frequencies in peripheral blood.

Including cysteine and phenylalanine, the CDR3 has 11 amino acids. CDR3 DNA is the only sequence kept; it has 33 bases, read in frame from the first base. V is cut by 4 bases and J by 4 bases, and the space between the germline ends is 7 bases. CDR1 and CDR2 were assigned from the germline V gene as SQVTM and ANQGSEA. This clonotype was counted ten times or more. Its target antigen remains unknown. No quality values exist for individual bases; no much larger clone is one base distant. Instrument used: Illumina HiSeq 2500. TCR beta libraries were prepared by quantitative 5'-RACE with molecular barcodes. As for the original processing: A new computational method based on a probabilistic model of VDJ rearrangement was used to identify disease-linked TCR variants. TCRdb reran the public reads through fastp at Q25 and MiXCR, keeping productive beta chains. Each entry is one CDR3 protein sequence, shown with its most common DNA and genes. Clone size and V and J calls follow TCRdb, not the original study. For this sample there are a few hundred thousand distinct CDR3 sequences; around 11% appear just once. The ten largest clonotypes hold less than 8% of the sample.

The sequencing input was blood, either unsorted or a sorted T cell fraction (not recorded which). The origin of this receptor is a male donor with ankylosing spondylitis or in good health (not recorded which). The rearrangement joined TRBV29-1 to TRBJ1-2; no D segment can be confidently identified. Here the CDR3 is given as CSVVAPYGYTF. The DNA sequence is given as TGCAGCGTTGTGGCGCCCTATGGCTACACCTTC.